This T cell receptor (beta chain) was recorded in a study of T cells in Graves' hyperthyroidism and ophthalmopathy (dated by TCRdb to between 2017 and 2020). Looking at the study overall: Peripheral blood samples were taken at initial diagnosis, before any treatment was given. A discovery cohort of about a hundred patients, 43 with Graves' ophthalmopathy and 55 to 65 with stable Graves' hyperthyroidism, was used to find distinguishing TCR V-J signatures. An independent validation cohort of under 20 hyperthyroidism patients and approximately 17 patients who later progressed to ophthalmopathy tested prospective prediction of ophthalmopathy. The 100 or so discovery patients were randomly divided into training and test sets at a 7:3 ratio. In several Graves' hyperthyroidism patients, the study also compared T-cell repertoires from thyroid tissue with T-cell repertoires from blood. Once sampling was done, hyperthyroidism patients were given methimazole at a starting dose of 30 mg daily, whereas ophthalmopathy patients were given high-dose intravenous methylprednisolone. The paper reports TCR Vbeta CDR3 sequencing of some 140 peripheral blood samples: approximately 41 ophthalmopathy, around 80 hyperthyroidism and approximately 17 progressor patients. The study at large found these results: Most expanded thyroid clonotypes (frequency above 0.001) were also found in blood, which suggests that blood repertoires may mirror thyroid immune responses. A model built on a 13 V-J signature distinguished ophthalmopathy from stable hyperthyroidism, reaching around 88% sensitivity and under 84% specificity in cross-validation and 80%/75% in testing. Sample size was not statistically predetermined, and blinding of investigators to group allocation was not performed. In validation, the model predicted progression to ophthalmopathy with approximately 71% sensitivity and approximately 72% specificity, a median of approximately 6.7 months before onset.

Hyperthyroidism patients were aged 18 to 65 years and newly diagnosed, with disease duration of less than 2 months. Any patient with an uncontrolled infection, another autoimmune disease, pregnancy or lactation was excluded. Clinical symptoms, serum thyroxine and TRAb, thyroid ultrasound, and orbital computed tomography formed the basis for the diagnoses. Blood from progressor patients was drawn when they were first diagnosed with hyperthyroidism, before any ophthalmopathy symptoms appeared. PBMCs were isolated from 7.5 to 10 ml of fresh peripheral blood by Ficoll-Paque density gradient centrifugation. Progressor patients were initially diagnosed with Graves' hyperthyroidism and developed ophthalmopathy during follow-up. Total RNA was extracted using Trizol reagent, and RNA quality was assessed on an Agilent 2100 Bioanalyzer. CDR1 and CDR2 were assigned from the germline V gene as MNHEY and SVGEGT. V lost 0 bases and J lost 3 bases; the stretch between them is 12 bases long. The CDR3 covers 16 residues, taking in both the cysteine and the phenylalanine. The kept DNA is CDR3 alone, 48 bases in frame from the first base.

This clonotype was seen many times. Its antigen is still unknown. No base quality values were provided; no much bigger clone lies one nucleotide off. TCR beta CDR3 regions were amplified from RNA transcripts. The TCR CDR3 was subjected to a first round of RT-PCR using the HTBI primer set and the Qiagen OneStep RT-PCR kit. A second multiplex PCR round built the libraries, followed by size selection and purification. The libraries were sequenced on an Illumina HiSeq2000 using paired-end 100 bp reads. In the paper's pipeline: SOAPnuke was used to process the raw data, throwing out any read that contained adapters or uncalled bases, had a mean Phred below 15, or lacked an exact constant-primer or identifier match. High-quality paired reads were merged using COPE v1.2.5, and each unique nucleotide sequence was defined as a clonotype. MiTCR v1.1 was used to align clonotypes to the IMGT TRBV, TRBD and TRBJ reference segments. Only V-J combinations with frequency above 0.0001, covering about 99% of repertoires, were analysed. A TCS score was defined as the ratio between F50 (clonal expansion) and ExV (chaos), using BLOSUM62-based TCRdist between CDR3 peptides within each V-J. Welch's t-statistics and random forest reduced around 550 V-J features to some 14, which were used in a naive Bayes classifier (R e1071). TCRdb trimmed the raw reads at Q25, called clones with MiXCR and kept productive beta chains. Here each entry gathers all rows of one CDR3 protein and keeps the most common genes and DNA. These V and J calls derive from TCRdb rather than the authors' analysis. In all, the sample holds under 300,000 distinct CDR3 sequences, and roughly 14% of those were seen once. Roughly 7.5% of the sample is in the top ten clones.

Sequenced material: blood. The rearranged chain carries TRBV6-2 or TRBV6-3 and TRBJ1-5, with the D gene not clear enough to name. The receptor's source is a woman in her twenties or thirties with Graves' hyperthyroidism that later progressed to Graves' ophthalmopathy. The DNA is TGTGCCAGCAGTTACTCGAGGCCTCTGGTCAATCAGCCCCAGCATTTT. It translates as CASSYSRPLVNQPQHF.